These 16 T cell receptor beta chains came from one sample sequenced in a study of CD8+ T cells in alopecia areata. Extraction and reverse transcription of RNA yielded cDNA as the sequencing template. The data were produced by immunoSEQ multiplex PCR, yet TCRdb's version contains in-frame clones alone and is incomplete. The repertoire holds 110,000 or so clones, with less than 80% as singletons. The sequencing input was CD4+ T cells sorted from blood. These receptor sequences come from a human donor in good health.

This chain links TRBV5-6 with TRBJ2-1; the match to TRBD2 covers 7 bases. This CDR3 contains 13 residues. The germline CDR1 and CDR2 sequences are SGHDT and YYEEEE. V lost 3 bases, J lost 9 bases, and 6 bases stayed unmatched. The CDR3 loop is CASSSIRGGEQFF. CDR3 nucleotides: TGTGCCAGCAGCTCGATCCGCGGGGGTGAGCAGTTCTTC.

This chain uses TRBV2 with TRBJ1-6; 9 nucleotides match TRBD1. V lost 10 bases, J lost 7 bases, and 8 bases stayed unmatched. This CDR3 comprises 14 residues. Germline lookup yields CDR1 SNHLY and CDR2 FYNNEI. In nucleotides, the CDR3 is TGTGCCACCACTCTCGACAGGGGGAATTCACCCCTCCACTTT. This codes for CATTLDRGNSPLHF.

The rearrangement uses TRBV30 and TRBJ2-2; no reliable D call. The CDR3 is 12 residues long. The germline V gene encodes CDR1 GTSNPN and CDR2 SVGIG (reference sequence). Trimming left V 4 bases short and J 4 bases short, with 7 bases between. The CDR3 loop is CAWNTFTGELFF. CDR3 bases: TGTGCCTGGAACACCTTCACCGGGGAGCTGTTTTTT.

This clone was recorded only once. Here the CDR3 reads CASSWTSGAADTQYF. The CDR3 bases are TGTGCCAGCAGTTGGACTAGCGGGGCCGCAGATACGCAGTATTTT. The chain joins TRBV27 to TRBJ2-3; 12 bases fit TRBD2. This CDR3 is 15 amino acids long. Trimming cost V 4 bases and J 4 bases; bases outside gene matches: 3. The germline gives CDR1 MNHEY, CDR2 SMNVEV (reference sequence).

V and J are TRBV7-8 and TRBJ2-7; 12 bases are shared with TRBD2. V was clipped by 7 bases and J by 1 base; unmatched bases: 5. Looked up from germline, CDR1 is SGHVS and CDR2 is FQNEAQ. The CDR3 is 15 amino acids. CDR3 region: CASTQLAGGSYEQYF. CDR3 bases: TGTGCCAGCACCCAACTAGCGGGGGGTTCCTACGAGCAGTACTTC.

The J gene is TRBJ1-4, the V gene TRBV14; D is unclear. The CDR3 consists of 14 residues. V was clipped by 5 bases and J by 7 bases, with 14 bases between them. The germline V gene encodes CDR1 SGHDN and CDR2 FVKESK. CDR3 coding DNA: TGTGCCAGCAGCGCGAGTCTTGGGAGTGAAAAACTGTTTTTT. It yields the protein CASSASLGSEKLFF.

The chain has TRBV19 and TRBJ1-1, with 9 bases identical to TRBD1. CDR1 is LNHDA, CDR2 SQIVND, per germline (reference sequence). V lost 7 bases and J lost 1; bases outside the gene matches: 7. CDR3 length: 15 amino acids. The chain's CDR3 is CASTPDRGANTEAFF. DNA for the CDR3: TGTGCCAGTACCCCGGACAGGGGAGCGAACACTGAAGCTTTCTTT.

V and J are TRBV9 and TRBJ1-6; 7 bases map to TRBD1. The CDR3 spans 15 residues. Germline-derived CDR1 and CDR2 are SGDLS and YYNGEE. Trimming took 4 bases from V and 8 from J; bases not matched to a gene: 9. The CDR3 sequence is CASSSRQGGDSPLHF. In DNA, the CDR3 is TGTGCCAGCAGCTCTCGACAGGGTGGGGATTCACCCCTCCACTTT. The whole variable domain, filled in from reference TRBV9 and TRBJ1-6, reads DSGVTQTPKHLITATGQRVTLRCSPRSGDLSVYWYQQSLDQGLQFLIQYYNGEERAKGNILERFSAQQFPDLHSELNLSSLELGDSALYFCASSSRQGGDSPLHFGNGTRLTVT.

This chain joins TRBV5-6 and TRBJ2-3; D is uncertain. Germline lookup yields CDR1 SGHDT and CDR2 YYEEEE. V dropped 5 bases and J dropped 8 bases, with 24 bases sitting between them. The CDR3 runs to 16 residues. This CDR3 is CASRSFNPAPEATQYF. CDR3 DNA sequence: TGTGCCAGCAGATCCTTTAACCCCGCTCCGGAAGCTACGCAGTATTTT.

The chain combines TRBV30 with TRBJ2-6; D is undetermined. This CDR3 has 15 amino acids. CDR1 is GTSNPN, CDR2 SVGIG, per germline (reference sequence). The V gene lost 0 bases and the J gene lost 5 bases, with 11 bases spanning the gap. The CDR3 protein is CAWSVQGFWANVLTF. In DNA form, the CDR3 reads TGTGCCTGGAGTGTACAAGGTTTCTGGGCCAACGTCCTGACTTTC. Full variable domain (remainder filled in from reference TRBV30 and TRBJ2-6): SQTIHQWPATLVQPVGSPLSLECTVEGTSNPNLYWYRQAAGRGLQLLFYSVGIGQISSEVPQNLSASRPQDRQFILSSKKLLLSDSGFYLCAWSVQGFWANVLTFGAGSRLTVL.

The chain recombines TRBV29-1 with TRBJ2-1; D perhaps matches TRBD2 (5 bases). The germline CDR1 and CDR2 sequences are SQVTM and ANQGSEA. The CDR3 sequence is 13 residues long. V was shortened by 4 bases and J by 6 bases, with 13 bases between the two germline ends. CDR3: CSVVRGSRNEQFF. CDR3 sequence (DNA): TGCAGCGTTGTTCGGGGTTCACGCAATGAGCAGTTCTTC.

Comment on this clone: Other DNA sequences from this sample encode an identical CDR3 as well. V is TRBV5-1 and J is TRBJ2-5; no clear D. The germline V gene encodes CDR1 SGHRS and CDR2 YFSETQ. Trimming pared 2 bases from V and 1 base from J, leaving 0 bases between. The length of the CDR3 is 11 residues. The CDR3 DNA sequence: TGCGCCAGCAGCTTCCAAGAGACCCAGTACTTC. Its protein is CASSFQETQYF.

Comment on this clone: Within the sample, other DNA sequences also encode this same CDR3. The V and J genes are TRBV29-1 and TRBJ2-7; no definite D call. In germline, CDR1 is SQVTM, CDR2 ANQGSEA. Trimming removed 4 bases at V and 1 base at J, with 8 bases between. The CDR3 is 12 amino acids. The CDR3 nucleotides are TGCAGCGTTGGATCCGGATCCTACGAGCAGTACTTC. Translated, it gives CSVGSGSYEQYF.

The chain is built from TRBV13 and TRBJ1-2; D is ambiguous. This CDR3 has 14 residues. The germline V gene has CDR1 PRHDT and CDR2 FYEKMQ (reference sequence). Trimming removed 1 base at V and 5 bases at J, with 11 bases between. The CDR3 here is CASSLAGGSYGYTF. In DNA form, the CDR3 reads TGTGCCAGCAGCTTAGCGGGCGGATCTTATGGCTACACCTTC. The entire variable domain, with the rest obtained from reference TRBV13 and TRBJ1-2, is as follows: AAGVIQSPRHLIKEKRETATLKCYPIPRHDTVYWYQQGPGQDPQFLISFYEKMQSDKGSIPDRFSAQQFSDYHSELNMSSLELGDSALYFCASSLAGGSYGYTFGSGTRLTVV.

The rearrangement links TRBV2 to TRBJ2-5; 8 bases agree with TRBD2. This CDR3 contains 15 residues. Germline V gives CDR1 SNHLY, CDR2 FYNNEI. V trimming: 5 bases; J trimming: 5 bases; junction bases outside the gene matches: 10. The CDR3 DNA reads as TGTGCCAGCAGTCTCGACGGGGGGGCCCATGAGACCCAGTACTTC. This sequence encodes CASSLDGGAHETQYF.

The J gene is TRBJ2-3, the V gene TRBV7-6; 7 nucleotides agree with TRBD1. CDR3 length: 16 amino acids. Germline V gene sequence: CDR1 SGHVS, CDR2 FNYEAQ. V was clipped by 5 bases and J by 7 bases; unmatched bases: 15. The CDR3 sequence: CASSGWDSRTINTQYF. Here the CDR3 DNA reads TGTGCCAGCAGCGGCTGGGACAGCCGCACAATAAATACGCAGTATTTT. Using reference TRBV7-6 and TRBJ2-3 for the parts outside the CDR3, the full variable domain is GAGVSQSPRYKVTKRGQDVALRCDPISGHVSLYWYRQALGQGPEFLTYFNYEAQQDKSGLPNDRFSAERPEGSISTLTIQRTEQRDSAMYRCASSGWDSRTINTQYFGPGTRLTVL.